This T cell receptor (beta chain) was sequenced during a study of T-cell reconstitution after alpha-beta-depleted transplantation in children. Study results and limitations: Several patients had high TCRbeta diversity at day 60; it came from surviving recipient T cells and thymic progenitors. At one year after transplant, newly produced T cells mostly accounted for T-cell counts and diversity. Alpha-beta T cells about two months after transplant reportedly derived from several hundred expanded graft clones.

This clonotype has at least ten counts. The antigen is undetermined. Construction of the TCRbeta library involved unique molecular identifiers. TCRdb re-derived calls from the PCR reads in MiXCR, one entry per CDR3 protein. Of under 750,000 distinct CDR3 sequences detected, about 21% appear once; the ten largest clones hold less than 15%. Sequenced here: PBMCs, mostly from graft donor cells, sampled 360 days after TCRalphabeta/CD19-depleted stem cell transplant. This receptor was obtained from a boy younger than two who had a stem cell transplant for acute myeloid leukemia, so the T cells may come from the graft donor.

CDR3 protein: CSVAQNVQETQYF. Here the CDR3 DNA reads TGCAGCGTTGCCCAGAATGTTCAAGAGACCCAGTACTTC. This chain joins TRBV29-1 and TRBJ2-5, with D uncertain. The CDR3 is 13 amino acids. Germline CDR1 and CDR2: SQVTM and ANQGSEA. V was pared by 4 bases and J by 2 bases, with 11 bases between.